These 30 T cell receptor beta chains originate from one sample sequenced in a study of blood T cell repertoires in COVID-19. Sequencing was performed with immunoSEQ multiplex PCR; in TCRdb, only in-frame clones are kept and a portion is missing. Of roughly 220,000 clones listed, around 85% were seen once; the top ten hold approximately 1.3%. The sample consisted of PBMCs or T cells enriched from blood (not recorded which). The receptors here all came from a woman aged 40 to 50 with acute COVID-19.

The genes are TRBV28 and TRBJ1-5; D ambiguous. The CDR3 covers 13 residues. From germline, CDR1 is MDHEN and CDR2 SYDVKM. V dropped 8 bases and J dropped 5 bases, with 13 bases sitting between them. CDR3 amino acids: CASGRDTHQPQHF. CDR3 nucleotides: TGTGCCAGCGGCCGGGATACGCATCAGCCCCAGCATTTT.

The chain carries TRBV29-1 and TRBJ2-6; D is ambiguous. This CDR3 contains 14 residues. Looked up from germline, CDR1 is SQVTM and CDR2 is ANQGSEA. V shed 5 bases and J shed 0 bases, with 8 bases lying between them. The chain's CDR3 is CSVIWASGANVLTF. DNA of the CDR3: TGCAGCGTTATCTGGGCCTCTGGGGCCAACGTCCTGACTTTC.

The chain combines TRBV7-6 with TRBJ2-7, with a tentative D call TRBD1 (5 bases). The germline gives CDR1 SGHVS, CDR2 FNYEAQ. V was shortened by 1 base and J by 5 bases, with 6 bases between the two germline ends. This CDR3 spans 12 amino acids. The CDR3 nucleotides read TGTGCCAGCAGCTTAGGCAGGGACGAGCAGTACTTC. Translation: CASSLGRDEQYF.

This clone was picked up many times. This sequence joins TRBV5-1 and TRBJ1-1; TRBD1 aligns across 7 bases. J lost 0 bases, V lost 3 bases, and 11 bases had no gene match. Germline V gene lookup returns CDR1 SGHRS and CDR2 YFSETQ. CDR3 length: 17 residues. CDR3 in amino acids: CASSWRDQGVMNTEAFF. The CDR3 DNA is TGCGCCAGCAGCTGGAGGGATCAGGGGGTCATGAACACTGAAGCTTTCTTT.

This chain joins TRBV12-1 and TRBJ2-3; TRBD1 reflects the table's D call only, with no check against the DNA. TRBV12-1 is a pseudogene. The CDR3 length is 17 residues. Written as DNA, the CDR3 is TGTGCCAGCAGCTTTACATCGGGACAAGAAGACACAGATACGCAGTATTTT. Protein product: CASSFTSGQEDTDTQYF.

The chain has TRBV15 and TRBJ2-6; D call uncertain. CDR1 and CDR2 from the germline V gene are LNHNV and YYDKDF (reference sequence). The CDR3 runs to 16 residues. Trimming left V 2 bases short and J 3 bases short, with 11 bases between. CDR3 region: CATSRFSYVGANVLTF. The CDR3 coding sequence is TGTGCCACCAGCAGATTTTCGTATGTTGGGGCCAACGTCCTGACTTTC.

The gene calls are TRBV7-8 and TRBJ1-3; TRBD1 is a possible D gene (5 bases). Trimming cost V 1 base and J 4 bases, with 8 bases left between them. The germline gives CDR1 SGHVS, CDR2 FQNEAQ. The CDR3 length is 14 residues. The CDR3 is CASSLVPGGNTIYF. The CDR3 DNA sequence: TGTGCCAGCAGCTTAGTTCCAGGGGGAAACACCATATATTTT.

This chain uses TRBV19 with TRBJ2-3; 7 nucleotides match TRBD2. Germline CDR1 and CDR2: LNHDA and SQIVND (reference sequence). This CDR3 is built from 15 residues. Trimming cost V 4 bases and J 1 base; bases outside gene matches: 5. The CDR3 region has the DNA TGTGCCAGTAGTAATTGGACTAGGGGCACAGATACGCAGTATTTT. Translated, it gives CASSNWTRGTDTQYF.

The chain uses TRBV12-3 or TRBV12-4 and TRBJ1-4; 9 nucleotides align to TRBD1. The J segment lost 12 bases and the V segment lost 4 bases, leaving 6 bases of the junction unmatched. This CDR3 has 13 residues. The DNA for the CDR3 is TGTGCCAGCAGTTCTGGGGACAGGGTGGAACTGTTTTTT. Its protein is CASSSGDRVELFF.

J is TRBJ1-2 and V is TRBV14, with D uncertain. Germline-derived CDR1 and CDR2 are SGHDN and FVKESK. The CDR3 has 15 residues. V lost 1 base, J lost 4 bases, and 13 bases lay in between. This CDR3 reads CASSQGGLRIYGYTF. CDR3 sequence (DNA): TGTGCCAGCAGCCAAGGCGGACTGAGGATCTATGGCTACACCTTC.

The V gene is TRBV5-5, the J gene TRBJ1-2; 7 bases fit TRBD1. The CDR3 length is 17 residues. CDR1 is SGHKS and CDR2 is YYEKEE in the germline V gene (reference sequence). After removal of 3 bases from V and 4 bases from J, the junction contained 15 bases not matched to a gene. The chain's CDR3 is CASSSPNRTGRAYGYTF. In DNA, the CDR3 is TGTGCCAGCAGCTCCCCAAACAGGACAGGCAGAGCCTATGGCTACACCTTC.

This clone was seen a few times. The chain joins TRBV3-1 (or the pseudogene TRBV3-2) to TRBJ2-5; D remains unclear. The germline CDR1 and CDR2 sequences are LGHDT and YNNKEL (reference sequence). The germline V and J ends were trimmed by 6 bases and 5 bases, with 10 bases remaining between them. CDR3 length equals 12 residues. For the CDR3, the DNA is TGTGCCAGCAGGGATGGAGTGGAGACCCAGTACTTC. Amino acid sequence: CASRDGVETQYF.

This clone was seen only once. The chain employs TRBV30 and TRBJ1-6, with D tentatively TRBD1 (6 bases). The CDR3 loop spans 17 amino acids. Germline V gene sequence: CDR1 GTSNPN, CDR2 SVGIG (reference sequence). V lost 5 bases, J lost 1 base, and 18 bases lay in between. The CDR3 spells CAWDRSRGGSYNSPLHF. Written as DNA, the CDR3 is TGTGCCTGGGACCGTAGCAGGGGCGGGTCCTATAATTCACCCCTCCACTTT.

The V call is TRBV2, the J call TRBJ2-3; 8 bases agree with TRBD1. This CDR3 has 15 residues. Trimming removed 5 bases from V and 1 base from J; junction bases left unmatched: 5. In germline, CDR1 is SNHLY, CDR2 FYNNEI. CDR3 protein: CASSSGGGGTDTQYF. The DNA for the CDR3 is TGTGCCAGCAGTTCAGGGGGCGGGGGCACAGATACGCAGTATTTT.

This chain connects TRBV9 to TRBJ1-2; TRBD1 agrees at 8 bases. The CDR3 covers 15 residues. V dropped 3 bases and J dropped 8; count of bases not matched to a gene: 12. In germline, CDR1 is SGDLS, CDR2 YYNGEE. The CDR3 loop is CASSALPRTGPGYTF. Written as DNA, the CDR3 is TGTGCCAGCAGCGCCCTTCCCCGGACAGGGCCCGGCTACACCTTC.

The chain recombines TRBV15 with TRBJ1-3; D is uncertain. Deletions cut 5 bases from V and 4 bases from J, with 15 bases between. This CDR3 is built from 15 residues. From germline, CDR1 is LNHNV and CDR2 YYDKDF (reference sequence). CDR3: CATSVRWGGGNTIYF. The CDR3 DNA reads TGTGCCACCAGCGTCCGTTGGGGAGGGGGAAACACCATATATTTT.

This clone was seen only a few times. J is TRBJ2-7 and V is TRBV5-8; D unclear. With 9 bases removed from V and 9 bases from J, the gap between germline ends came to 16 bases. The CDR3 length is 11 residues. Germline loops: CDR1 SGHTS, CDR2 YDEGEE. The CDR3 loop is CATLTSRRQYF. CDR3 DNA sequence: TGTGCCACTCTTACCAGTCGGAGGCAGTACTTC.

The rearrangement links TRBV18 to TRBJ2-1; 7 bases agree with TRBD1. V was clipped by 6 bases and J by 9 bases; unmatched bases: 17. The CDR3 consists of 16 residues. The germline gives CDR1 KGHSH, CDR2 LQKENI. This chain's CDR3 is CASSLDRAGAQIEQFF. The CDR3 DNA is TGTGCCAGCTCCCTCGACAGGGCTGGCGCTCAAATTGAGCAGTTCTTC.

The genes are TRBV7-3 and TRBJ1-6; no reliable D call. Germline assignment: CDR1 SGHTA and CDR2 FQGTGA. The CDR3 has 13 residues. V was trimmed by 5 bases and J by 9 bases, leaving 11 bases between them. CDR3: CASSPSPGSPLHF. Written as DNA, the CDR3 is TGTGCCAGCAGCCCGTCTCCGGGTTCACCCCTCCACTTT.

The chain links TRBV28 to TRBJ1-1, with 10 bases aligning to TRBD1. Trimming took 3 bases from V and 0 from J; bases not matched to a gene: 4. The germline V gene encodes CDR1 MDHEN and CDR2 SYDVKM. This CDR3 contains 16 residues. The CDR3 region has the DNA TGTGCCAGCAGTTTGTCGACAGGGGGCATGAACACTGAAGCTTTCTTT. Amino acids: CASSLSTGGMNTEAFF.

V usage is TRBV7-2 and J usage is TRBJ2-7; D is unresolved. The germline V and J ends were trimmed by 3 bases and 3 bases, with 3 bases remaining between them. This CDR3 is built from 11 residues. Germline V gene lookup returns CDR1 SGHTA and CDR2 FQGNSA. This CDR3 reads CASSFRYEQYF. CDR3 in DNA: TGTGCCAGCAGCTTCCGCTACGAGCAGTACTTC.

The chain carries TRBV30 and TRBJ1-3, with 10 bases that match TRBD1. V was pared by 5 bases and J by 4 bases, with 2 bases of the junction left unmatched. In germline, CDR1 is GTSNPN, CDR2 SVGIG (reference sequence). This CDR3 has 13 residues. The CDR3 reads CAWGTGAGNTIYF. CDR3 DNA sequence: TGTGCCTGGGGGACAGGGGCCGGAAACACCATATATTTT.

This sequence joins TRBV20-1 and TRBJ1-2; D remains ambiguous. Germline loops: CDR1 DFQATT, CDR2 SNEGSKA (reference sequence). This CDR3 spans 8 amino acids. DNA for the CDR3: TGCAGGGGAGACGGCTACACCTTC. It encodes CRGDGYTF.

The J gene is TRBJ2-5, the V gene TRBV18; D remains unclear. V lost 2 bases to trimming and J lost 0 bases, with 10 bases between them. The CDR3 extends over 15 amino acids. Germline values: CDR1 KGHSH, CDR2 LQKENI. The CDR3 bases are TGTGCCAGCTCACCATCGTCCAGGTACCAAGAGACCCAGTACTTC. This encodes CASSPSSRYQETQYF.

The genes are TRBV19 and TRBJ1-5; 7 nucleotides agree with TRBD1. The germline gives CDR1 LNHDA, CDR2 SQIVND (reference sequence). V lost 4 bases and J lost 1; bases outside the gene matches: 13. This CDR3 spans 18 amino acids. The CDR3: CASSKGGPGPRSNQPQHF. In nucleotides, the CDR3 is TGTGCCAGTAGTAAAGGGGGCCCCGGTCCCCGAAGCAATCAGCCCCAGCATTTT.

The chain links TRBV4-3 to TRBJ1-4, with 7 bases identical to TRBD1. Germline values: CDR1 LGHNA, CDR2 YSLEER. CDR3 length: 16 residues. V gave up 0 bases and J gave up 3 bases; unmatched junction bases: 4. The CDR3 region is CASSQDMGTANEKLFF. The CDR3 DNA sequence: TGCGCCAGCAGCCAAGATATGGGGACAGCTAATGAAAAACTGTTTTTT.

This clone was seen only once. The V gene is TRBV27, the J gene TRBJ1-1; D gene unclear. Germline-derived CDR1 and CDR2 are MNHEY and SMNVEV (reference sequence). V was trimmed by 4 bases and J by 0 bases, leaving 12 bases between them. This CDR3 contains 15 residues. For the CDR3, the DNA is TGTGCCAGCAGTTCCCGAAGAGGCATGAACACTGAAGCTTTCTTT. It encodes CASSSRRGMNTEAFF.

V and J are TRBV27 and TRBJ2-1; D is undetermined. CDR1 and CDR2 (germline): MNHEY, SMNVEV (reference sequence). The CDR3 totals 13 residues. Trimming took 8 bases from V and 8 from J, leaving 16 bases between them. The DNA for the CDR3 is TGTGCCAGCGGTAAGTCAGGCTGGGATGAGCAGTTCTTC. Protein: CASGKSGWDEQFF.

The table lists this clone with a few counts. CDR3 sequence reads: CASSQPDRAGNTIYF. CDR3 coding DNA: TGCGCCAGCAGCCAACCGGACAGGGCTGGAAACACCATATATTTT. The chain employs TRBV4-1 and TRBJ1-3, with 8 bases aligning to TRBD1. This CDR3 contains 15 residues. The germline V gene encodes CDR1 MGHRA and CDR2 YSYEKL. V dropped 2 bases and J dropped 2; count of bases not matched to a gene: 2.

This chain links TRBV20-1 with TRBJ1-5; D is perhaps TRBD1 (6 bases). This CDR3 contains 16 residues. The germline V and J ends were trimmed by 3 bases and 0 bases, with 15 bases remaining between them. Germline CDR1 and CDR2: DFQATT and SNEGSKA (reference sequence). DNA of the CDR3: TGCAGTGCTAGTACAGGGACGATTTATAGCAATCAGCCCCAGCATTTT. The encoded protein is CSASTGTIYSNQPQHF.